These T cell receptor beta chains were read from a single sample in a study of OX40 agonist ivuxolimab in advanced cancers. Data came from immunoSEQ multiplex PCR; TCRdb stores just in-frame clones and leaves some out. The repertoire holds approximately 21,000 clones, with about four fifths as singletons. The sequencing here drew on CD4+ or CD8+ T cells sorted from blood, taken in a trial of the OX40 agonist ivuxolimab. Receptors were obtained from an adult with an advanced solid tumor such as melanoma, head and neck, liver or kidney cancer. Each CDR3 is given with its conserved first and last residue. A D gene is named only where the DNA matches it firmly. Rows may omit the clone size; those that give it use once, few, many or a size class.

J: TRBJ2-7; size: -; V: TRBV5-6; D: TRBD2; length: 15; DNA: TGTGCCAGCAGCCACTTAGCGGGAGTTCGTTACGAGCAGTACTTC; CDR3: CASSHLAGVRYEQYF
J: TRBJ2-3; size: -; V: TRBV11-2; D: -; length: 13; DNA: TGTGCCAGCAGCTTAAAACGCACAGATACGCAGTATTTT; CDR3: CASSLKRTDTQYF
J: TRBJ2-3; size: -; V: TRBV29-1; D: -; length: 15; DNA: TGCAGCGTTGATACCGGGGGAACCCCCAGGAGAACGCAGTATTTT; CDR3: CSVDTGGTPRRTQYF
J: TRBJ1-4; size: -; V: TRBV7-9; D: TRBD1; length: 17; DNA: TGTGCCAGCAGCCCCCCAGGGACAGGGTGGACTAATGAAAAACTGTTTTTT; CDR3: CASSPPGTGWTNEKLFF
J: TRBJ2-5; size: -; V: TRBV28; D: TRBD2; length: 13; DNA: TGTGCCAGCAGGATGGCGGGAGGTGAGACCCAGTACTTC; CDR3: CASRMAGGETQYF
J: TRBJ2-7; size: -; V: TRBV28; D: -; length: 14; DNA: TGTGCCAGCAGTTTGCACGGTGCCCCCTACGAGCAGTACTTC; CDR3: CASSLHGAPYEQYF
J: TRBJ2-7; size: -; V: TRBV28; D: -; length: 13; DNA: TGTGCCACAACCGGGACTCTAGCCTACGAGCAGTACTTC; CDR3: CATTGTLAYEQYF
J: TRBJ2-7; size: few; V: TRBV27; D: -; length: 14; DNA: TGTGCCGTGGCGGTCGGCGGGGCCTCCTACGAGCAGTACTTC; CDR3: CAVAVGGASYEQYF
J: TRBJ1-2; size: -; V: TRBV6-4; D: -; length: 14; DNA: TGTGCCAGCTACCTCAAAAGGGGATACTACGGCTACACCTTC; CDR3: CASYLKRGYYGYTF
J: TRBJ1-2; size: -; V: TRBV18; D: TRBD1; length: 17; DNA: TGTGCCAGCTCACTCAACCCCCTAGGACAGGGGACGGGGGGCTACACCTTC; CDR3: CASSLNPLGQGTGGYTF
J: TRBJ2-1; size: once; V: TRBV28; D: -; length: 15; DNA: TGTGCCAGCAGCTTACCGGGGGTCTCCTACAATGAGCAGTTCTTC; CDR3: CASSLPGVSYNEQFF
J: TRBJ2-6; size: -; V: TRBV15; D: TRBD1; length: 17; DNA: TGTGCCACCAGCACGACCCGGACAGGGGGAAAGGGCAACGTCCTGACTTTC; CDR3: CATSTTRTGGKGNVLTF
J: TRBJ2-7; size: -; V: TRBV28; D: TRBD1; length: 13; DNA: TGTGCCAGCAGTTTATCCAACAGGGGCGAGCAGTACTTC; CDR3: CASSLSNRGEQYF
J: TRBJ2-5; size: once; V: TRBV27; D: TRBD1; length: 15; DNA: TGTGCCAGCAGTATTACAGGGGATTTCCAAGAGACCCAGTACTTC; CDR3: CASSITGDFQETQYF
J: TRBJ2-7; size: -; V: TRBV5-6; D: -; length: 14; DNA: TGTGCCAGCAGAGGGACACAAGATTCCTACGAGCAGTACTTC; CDR3: CASRGTQDSYEQYF
J: TRBJ2-7; size: -; V: TRBV30; D: -; length: 13; DNA: TGTGCCTGGAGTGGTACAGGGTGGTTCGAGCAGTACTTC; CDR3: CAWSGTGWFEQYF
J: TRBJ2-2; size: medium-sized; V: TRBV5-4; D: TRBD2; length: 15; DNA: TGTGCCAGCAGCATCCGGGACTATATAACCGGGGAGCTGTTTTTT; CDR3: CASSIRDYITGELFF
J: TRBJ2-1; size: -; V: TRBV5-1; D: TRBD1; length: 18; DNA: TGCGCCAGCAGCTTGGAACCCGGGACAGGGATCTCCTACAATGAGCAGTTCTTC; CDR3: CASSLEPGTGISYNEQFF
J: TRBJ1-4; size: few; V: TRBV7-9; D: -; length: 13; DNA: TGTGCCAGCAGCTTAGACATATCGGAAAAACTGTTTTTT; CDR3: CASSLDISEKLFF
J: TRBJ1-2; size: once; V: TRBV2; D: TRBD1; length: 14; DNA: TGTGCCAGCAGGGATGTAGGACAGGGTGGAGACTACACCTTC; CDR3: CASRDVGQGGDYTF
J: TRBJ2-7; size: -; V: TRBV6-1; D: -; length: 13; DNA: TGTGCCAGCAGTCCCGGACTAACCTACGAGCAGTACTTC; CDR3: CASSPGLTYEQYF